This section outlines one T cell receptor (beta chain) sequence together with its context. No antigen is known for it. The authors ran a second PCR of roughly 6 to 12 cycles using a sample-barcoded 5' primer and a J-beta primer mix. Each cDNA molecule received a tag from a template-switch adaptor that had 12 random nucleotides. TCRdb used MiXCR to reprocess the 5' RACE reads, holding one entry per CDR3 protein. The sample holds around 750,000 distinct CDR3 sequences; roughly 50% are singletons and the top ten take around 41%. This sample was included in a study of blood T cells in healthy people across ages. Looking at the study overall: Researchers report that template switching captured about one barcoded beta molecule per two T cells. The study, taken as a whole, reports: Age advanced and TCR beta diversity per million T cells fell, roughly linearly.

The sequenced material came from blood. The clonotype comes from a man older than 75 in good health.

Here the CDR3 DNA reads TGTGCCAGCAGTTCCCTGCTCTCCAGGACAGAGAGCACAGATACGCAGTATTTT. It specifies CASSSLLSRTESTDTQYF. This sequence joins TRBV28 and TRBJ2-3; D perhaps matches TRBD1 (6 bases). Germline V CDR1 and CDR2: MDHEN, SYDVKM. This CDR3 is 18 amino acids long. V was clipped by 4 bases and J by 0 bases, with 20 bases between them.